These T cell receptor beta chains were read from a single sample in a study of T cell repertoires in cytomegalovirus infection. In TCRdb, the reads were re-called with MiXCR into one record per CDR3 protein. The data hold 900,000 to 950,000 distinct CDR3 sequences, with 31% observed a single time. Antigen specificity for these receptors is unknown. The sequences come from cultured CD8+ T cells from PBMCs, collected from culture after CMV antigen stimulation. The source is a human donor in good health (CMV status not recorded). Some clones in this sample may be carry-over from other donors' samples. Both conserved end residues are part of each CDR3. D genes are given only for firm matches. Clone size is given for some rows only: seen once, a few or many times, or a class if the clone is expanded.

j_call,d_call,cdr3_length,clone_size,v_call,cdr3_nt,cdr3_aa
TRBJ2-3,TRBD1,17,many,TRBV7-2,TGTGCCAGCAGCGACATCGGGACAGAGATATCCACAGATACGCAGTATTTT,CASSDIGTEISTDTQYF
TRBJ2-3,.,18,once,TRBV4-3,TGCGCCAGCAGCCAATTGGAGGGCGTAGGGCCTGGGAAACATACGCAGTATTTT,CASSQLEGVGPGKHTQYF
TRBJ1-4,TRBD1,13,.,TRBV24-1,TGTGCCACCAGTGATGGACAGGGCGGTTGGCTGTTTTTT,CATSDGQGGWLFF
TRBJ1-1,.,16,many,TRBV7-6,TGTGCCAGCAGCTTATTTAGTACTGGGGGCGATACTGAAGCTTTCTTT,CASSLFSTGGDTEAFF
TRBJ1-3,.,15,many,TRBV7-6,TGTGCCAGCAGCTATAAGATGAGCTCTGGAAACACCATATATTTT,CASSYKMSSGNTIYF
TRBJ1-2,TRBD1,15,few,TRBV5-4,TGTGCCAGCAGCCTAGGGACAGGAGGCGGTGGAGGCTACACCTTC,CASSLGTGGGGGYTF
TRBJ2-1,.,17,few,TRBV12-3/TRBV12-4,TGTGCCAGCAGTTTAGACTCGCTGGTGAGCTCCTACAATGAGCAGTTCTTC,CASSLDSLVSSYNEQFF
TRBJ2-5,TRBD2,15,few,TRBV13,TGTGCCAGCAGCTTAGGGGGGGGGTTGAAAGAGACCCAGTACTTC,CASSLGGGLKETQYF
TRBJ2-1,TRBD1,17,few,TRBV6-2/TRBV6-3,TGTGCCAGCAGTTACATCGACAGGGGGCTGACCTACAATGAGCAGTTCTTC,CASSYIDRGLTYNEQFF
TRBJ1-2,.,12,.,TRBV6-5,TGTGCCACCTCGTATACTAACTATGGCTACACCTTC,CATSYTNYGYTF
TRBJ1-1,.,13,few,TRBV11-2,TGTGCCAGCAGCTTAGCAGGGGTCGCTGAAGCTTTCTTT,CASSLAGVAEAFF
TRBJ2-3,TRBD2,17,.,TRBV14,TGTGCCAGCAGCCAAGATCGGAGGCGGGGGTCCACAGATACGCAGTATTTT,CASSQDRRRGSTDTQYF
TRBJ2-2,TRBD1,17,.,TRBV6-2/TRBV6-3,TGTGCCAGCAGTTACGGACAGGCGGTCGACCTGACCGGGGAGCTGTTTTTT,CASSYGQAVDLTGELFF